A single TCR beta chain is shown here with its context. These data originate in a study of cytomegalovirus exposure and HLA in healthy donors. Here immunoSEQ multiplex PCR was the method, and the copy in TCRdb shows in-frame clones only, minus some. The sample shows roughly 190,000 clones, about 84% of them seen only once. This CDR3 has 13 amino acids. Trimming left V 8 bases short and J 2 bases short, with 12 bases between. CDR1 is MNHNS and CDR2 is SASEGT in the germline V gene. This receptor was taken from a woman aged 18 to 35 in good health and CMV-seronegative. Sequenced input: PBMCs. The gene calls are TRBV6-1 and TRBJ2-5; tentatively, D is TRBD2 (5 bases). CDR3 nucleotide sequence: TGTGCCAGCCTAGCAAGGTCACAAGAGACCCAGTACTTC. It translates to CASLARSQETQYF.